The entry below gives a single T cell receptor beta chain sequence along with its context. Grouping used clinical history reported by participants in a survey and questionnaire. This sample was included in a study of blood T cell repertoires in COVID-19. Whole-study context: COVID-19 samples, acute and convalescent, were from the United States, Italy and Spain. PBMCs, B-cell-depleted T cells, or T cells provided the cDNA or gDNA that made up the material.

In the authors' methods: Amplified reference gene primers provided the basis for estimating nucleated cell counts. Libraries were prepared by immunoSEQ multiplex PCR; TCRdb keeps only in-frame clonotypes and omits some of them. From that table come the V and J calls and clone size; the DNA was used to work out D and trimming. The sample lists roughly 400,000 clones; approximately 89% were seen once. Sequenced sample: PBMCs or T cells enriched from blood (not recorded which). This clonotype was sampled from a woman in her 30s who had recovered from COVID-19.

In nucleotides, the CDR3 is TGTGCCAGCAGTCTCACCGGGACAGGGGGCGACTATGGCTACACCTTC. It translates to CASSLTGTGGDYGYTF. The chain couples TRBV7-3 to TRBJ1-2; 12 nucleotides match TRBD1. From germline, CDR1 is SGHTA and CDR2 FQGTGA. CDR3 length: 16 amino acids. J lost 3 bases, V lost 6 bases, and 8 bases had no gene match.